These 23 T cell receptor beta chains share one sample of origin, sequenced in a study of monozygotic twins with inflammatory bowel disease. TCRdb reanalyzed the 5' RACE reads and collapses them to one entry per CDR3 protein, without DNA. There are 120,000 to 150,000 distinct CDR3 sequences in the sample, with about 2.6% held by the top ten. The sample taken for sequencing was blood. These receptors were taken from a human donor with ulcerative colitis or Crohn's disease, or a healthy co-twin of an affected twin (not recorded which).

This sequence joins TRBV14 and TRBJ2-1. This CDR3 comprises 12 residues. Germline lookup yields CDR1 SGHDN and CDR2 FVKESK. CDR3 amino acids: CASSRIYNEQFF. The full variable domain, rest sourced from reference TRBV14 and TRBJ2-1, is EAGVTQFPSHSVIEKGQTVTLRCDPISGHDNLYWYRRVMGKEIKFLLHFVKESKQDESGMPNNRFLAERTGGTYSTLKVQPAELEDSGVYFCASSRIYNEQFFGPGTRLTVL.

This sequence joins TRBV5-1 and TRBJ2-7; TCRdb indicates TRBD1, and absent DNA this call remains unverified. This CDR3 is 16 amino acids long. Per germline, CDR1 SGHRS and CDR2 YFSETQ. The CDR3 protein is CASSLTQGRYSYEQYF.

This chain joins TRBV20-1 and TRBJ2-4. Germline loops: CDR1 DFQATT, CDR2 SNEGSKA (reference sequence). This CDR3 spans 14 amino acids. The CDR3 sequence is CSAVKMLAKNMQYF.

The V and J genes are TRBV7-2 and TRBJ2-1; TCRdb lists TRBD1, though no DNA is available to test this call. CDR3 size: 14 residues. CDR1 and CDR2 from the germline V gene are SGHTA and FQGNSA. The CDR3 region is CASSPDRTPREQFF.

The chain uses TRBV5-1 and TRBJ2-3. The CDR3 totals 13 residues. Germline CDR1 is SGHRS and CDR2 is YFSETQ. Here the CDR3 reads CASSFLVSDTQYF.

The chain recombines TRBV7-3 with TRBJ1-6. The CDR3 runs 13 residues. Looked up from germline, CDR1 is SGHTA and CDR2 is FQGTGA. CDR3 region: CASSLAPNSPLHF.

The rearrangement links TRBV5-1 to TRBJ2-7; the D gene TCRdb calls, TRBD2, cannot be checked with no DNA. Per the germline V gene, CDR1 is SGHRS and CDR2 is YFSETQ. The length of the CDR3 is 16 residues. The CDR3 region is CASSLAVTSRQTTQYF.

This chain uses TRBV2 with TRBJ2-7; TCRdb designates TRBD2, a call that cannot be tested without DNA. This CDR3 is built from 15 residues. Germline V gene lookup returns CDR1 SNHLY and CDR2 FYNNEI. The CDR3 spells CASTHRDSGSYEQYF.

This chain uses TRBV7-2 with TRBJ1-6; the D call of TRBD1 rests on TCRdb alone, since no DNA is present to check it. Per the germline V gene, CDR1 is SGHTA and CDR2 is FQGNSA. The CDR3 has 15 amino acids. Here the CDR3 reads CASSSMARGNSPLHF.

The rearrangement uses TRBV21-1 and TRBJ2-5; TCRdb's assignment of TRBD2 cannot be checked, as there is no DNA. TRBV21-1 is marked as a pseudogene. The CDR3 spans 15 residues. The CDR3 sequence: CASSKAGEGQETQYF.

The chain's CDR3 is CASSLGILLYEQYF. The chain joins TRBV7-2 to TRBJ2-7. The CDR3 extends over 14 amino acids. The V gene's germline CDR1 is SGHTA and CDR2 FQGNSA.

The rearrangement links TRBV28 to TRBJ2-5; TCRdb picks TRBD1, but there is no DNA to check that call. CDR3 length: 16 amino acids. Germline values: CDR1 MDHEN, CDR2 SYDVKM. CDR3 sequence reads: CASSLKWDRGRETQYF.

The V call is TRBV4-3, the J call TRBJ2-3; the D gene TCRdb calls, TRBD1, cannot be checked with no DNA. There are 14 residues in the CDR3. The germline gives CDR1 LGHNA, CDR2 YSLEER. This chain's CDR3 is CASSQGRGGDTQYF.

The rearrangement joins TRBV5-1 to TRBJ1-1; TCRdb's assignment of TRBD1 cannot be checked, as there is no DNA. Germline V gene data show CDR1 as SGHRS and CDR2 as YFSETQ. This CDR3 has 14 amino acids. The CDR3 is CASSLGQGFTEAFF.

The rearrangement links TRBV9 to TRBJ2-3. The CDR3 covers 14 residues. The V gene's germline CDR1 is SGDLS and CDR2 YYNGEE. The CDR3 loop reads CASSVVGKTDTQYF.

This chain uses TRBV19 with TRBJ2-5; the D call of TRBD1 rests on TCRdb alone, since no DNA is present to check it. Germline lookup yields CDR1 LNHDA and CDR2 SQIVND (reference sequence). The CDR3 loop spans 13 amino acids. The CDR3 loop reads CAAGAGDRETQYF.

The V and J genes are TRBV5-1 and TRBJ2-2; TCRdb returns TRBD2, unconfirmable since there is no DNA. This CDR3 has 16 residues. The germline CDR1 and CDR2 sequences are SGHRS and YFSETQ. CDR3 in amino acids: CASSEGLAVLAGELFF.

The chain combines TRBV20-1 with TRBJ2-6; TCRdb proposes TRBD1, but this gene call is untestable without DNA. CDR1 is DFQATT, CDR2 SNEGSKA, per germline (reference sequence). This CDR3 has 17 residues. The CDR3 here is CSARVPGAYSGANVLTF.

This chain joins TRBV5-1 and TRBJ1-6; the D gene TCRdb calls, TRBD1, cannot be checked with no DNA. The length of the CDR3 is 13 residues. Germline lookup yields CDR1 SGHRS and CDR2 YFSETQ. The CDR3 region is CASSGGGDSPLHF.

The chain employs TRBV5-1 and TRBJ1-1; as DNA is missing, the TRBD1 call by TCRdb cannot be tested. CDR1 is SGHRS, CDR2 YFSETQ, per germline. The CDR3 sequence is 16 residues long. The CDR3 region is CASSLAQGKMNTEAFF.

CDR3 region: CSASHQSNTGELFF. The chain recombines TRBV20-1 with TRBJ2-2. The CDR3 is made up of 14 amino acids. Germline lookup yields CDR1 DFQATT and CDR2 SNEGSKA (reference sequence).

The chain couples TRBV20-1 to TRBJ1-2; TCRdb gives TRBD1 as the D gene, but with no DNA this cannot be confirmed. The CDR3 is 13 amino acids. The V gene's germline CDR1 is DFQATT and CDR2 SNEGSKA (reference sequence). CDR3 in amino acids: CSASRQGRYGYTF.

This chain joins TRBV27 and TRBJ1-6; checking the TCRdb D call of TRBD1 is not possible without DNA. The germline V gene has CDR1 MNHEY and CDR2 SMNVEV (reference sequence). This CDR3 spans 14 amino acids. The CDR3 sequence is CASSPGTRNSPLHF.